Below, 13 T cell receptor beta chains from the same sample are listed, as sequenced in a study of blood T cell repertoires in COVID-19. TCRdb's copy holds only in-frame clones and misses some; the assay was immunoSEQ multiplex PCR. The sample lists 150,000 to 170,000 clones, about 86% occurring once. The material sequenced was PBMCs or T cells enriched from blood (not recorded which). The receptors here all came from a man aged 45 to 65 who had recovered from COVID-19.

This clone was counted a single time. The chain employs TRBV9 and TRBJ2-1, with a possible D match to TRBD1 (5 bases). Germline CDR1 and CDR2: SGDLS and YYNGEE. The CDR3 is 15 residues long. V dropped 0 bases and J dropped 4 bases, with 11 bases sitting between them. The CDR3, as DNA: TGTGCCAGCAGCGTAGTGCAGGGTGGTTACAATGAGCAGTTCTTC. Its translation: CASSVVQGGYNEQFF.

The chain combines TRBV18 with TRBJ1-6, with D possibly being TRBD1 (6 bases). In germline, CDR1 is KGHSH, CDR2 LQKENI. V was pared by 3 bases and J by 5 bases, with 11 bases between. The CDR3 is 15 residues long. The DNA of the CDR3 is TGTGCCAGCTCACCCGCAGGGGCTGATAATTCACCCCTCCACTTT. Its protein product is CASSPAGADNSPLHF.

This clone was seen at least ten times. The J gene is TRBJ1-1, the V gene TRBV5-5; D gene unclear. Trimming removed 0 bases at V and 4 bases at J, with 7 bases between. The CDR3 extends over 13 amino acids. Germline CDR1 SGHKS, CDR2 YYEKEE (reference sequence). The CDR3 reads CASSLGRGTEAFF. Written as DNA, the CDR3 is TGTGCCAGCAGCTTGGGTCGGGGCACTGAAGCTTTCTTT.

The sample holds a few counts of this clone. V and J are TRBV6-5 and TRBJ1-1, with D unresolved. This CDR3 has 14 amino acids. The ends were cut back, 3 bases at V and 1 base at J, with 9 bases in the middle. Per germline, CDR1 MNHEY and CDR2 SVGAGI. CDR3 amino acids: CASSYSTRNTEAFF. CDR3 in DNA: TGTGCCAGCAGTTATTCCACGCGGAACACTGAAGCTTTCTTT.

This sequence joins TRBV9 and TRBJ1-2; D not certain. Trimming stripped 0 bases from V and 5 bases from J, with 20 bases between. The CDR3 is 17 residues long. CDR1 is SGDLS, CDR2 YYNGEE, per germline. This CDR3 reads CASSVVCQATPKYGYTF. In DNA, the CDR3 is TGTGCCAGCAGCGTAGTATGCCAGGCAACTCCGAAGTATGGCTACACCTTC.

The chain uses TRBV5-4 and TRBJ1-2; D possibly corresponds to TRBD1 (5 bases). CDR1 is SGHNT and CDR2 is YYREEE in the germline V gene (reference sequence). V lost 1 base and J lost 4, with 17 bases in between. The CDR3 length is 16 residues. The CDR3 sequence: CASSLSSGPGGYGYTF. CDR3 bases: TGTGCCAGCAGCTTGAGTTCAGGGCCCGGGGGCTATGGCTACACCTTC.

The chain joins TRBV7-2 to TRBJ1-2; no definite D call. CDR3 length: 14 amino acids. CDR1 is SGHTA and CDR2 is FQGNSA in the germline V gene. Deletions cut 5 bases from V and 4 bases from J, with 14 bases between. The DNA for the CDR3 is TGTGCCAGCAGCCCCCCCAGGCACAGCTATGGCTACACCTTC. Translating it yields CASSPPRHSYGYTF.

This clone was counted between two and nine times. V is TRBV11-3 and J is TRBJ1-2; 7 bases are a match to TRBD1. The length of the CDR3 is 13 residues. Germline V CDR1 and CDR2: SGHNT, YENEEA. With 5 bases clipped from V and 3 bases from J, the junction kept 3 bases outside the gene matches. As DNA, the CDR3 is TGTGCCAGCAGCCGGGGGACAGACTATGGCTACACCTTC. Translation: CASSRGTDYGYTF. Using reference TRBV11-3 and TRBJ1-2 for the parts outside the CDR3, the full variable domain is EAGVVQSPRYKIIEKKQPVAFWCNPISGHNTLYWYLQNLGQGPELLIRYENEEAVDDSQLPKDRFSAERLKGVDSTLKIQPAELGDSAVYLCASSRGTDYGYTFGSGTRLTVV.

This clone occurred once. V gene TRBV5-8 combines with J gene TRBJ1-2; tentatively, D is TRBD1 (6 bases). Trimming cost V 1 base and J 12 bases, with 19 bases left between them. The CDR3 spans 14 residues. Germline values: CDR1 SGHTS, CDR2 YDEGEE. CDR3 region: CASSLQGSSTLDTF. CDR3 DNA sequence: TGTGCCAGCAGCTTGCAGGGGTCCTCTACGCTAGACACCTTC.

As DNA, the CDR3 is TGTGCCAGCTCACCAAGGACAGGGCGCTCACCCCTCCACTTT. Residues: CASSPRTGRSPLHF. This sequence joins TRBV18 and TRBJ1-6, with 8 bases fitting TRBD1. The V gene's germline CDR1 is KGHSH and CDR2 LQKENI. Germline trimming cut 2 bases from V and 10 bases from J; bases unmatched to any gene: 4. The length of the CDR3 is 14 residues.

This chain uses TRBV5-6 with TRBJ2-7, with 11 bases identical to TRBD2. V was clipped by 4 bases and J by 6 bases; unmatched bases: 3. This CDR3 has 13 residues. CDR1 and CDR2 from the germline V gene are SGHDT and YYEEEE. CDR3 loop: CASSLAGGPEQYF. DNA for the CDR3: TGTGCCAGCAGCCTAGCGGGGGGTCCCGAGCAGTACTTC.

The chain employs TRBV5-1 and TRBJ1-2; possibly TRBD1 for D (5 bases). The CDR3 is made up of 14 amino acids. The ends were cut back, 1 base at V and 4 bases at J, with 11 bases in the middle. CDR1 and CDR2 (germline): SGHRS, YFSETQ. Here the CDR3 reads CASSLTDSSYGYTF. CDR3 DNA sequence: TGCGCCAGCAGCTTGACCGACAGTAGCTATGGCTACACCTTC.

The genes are TRBV2 and TRBJ1-1; 9 nucleotides match TRBD1. Looked up from germline, CDR1 is SNHLY and CDR2 is FYNNEI. Trimming took 4 bases from V and 10 from J; bases not matched to a gene: 4. This CDR3 is 12 amino acids long. CDR3 sequence: CASSGGQGSAFF. In DNA form, the CDR3 reads TGTGCCAGCAGTGGGGGACAGGGATCAGCTTTCTTT.